One sample yielded the 21 T cell receptor beta chains listed below, sequenced in a study of T cell responses to AZD1222 COVID-19 vaccine. TCRdb keeps only in-frame clones here, not all; method: immunoSEQ multiplex PCR. The sample records about 100,000 clones, 80% to 90% being singletons. Material: peripheral blood, obtained on day 0 of AZD1222 vaccination. These receptors came from an adult in good health.

The chain combines TRBV3-1 (or the pseudogene TRBV3-2) with TRBJ1-1; D perhaps matches TRBD1 (5 bases). This CDR3 has 14 residues. Germline V CDR1 and CDR2: LGHDT, YNNKEL (reference sequence). V dropped 1 base and J dropped 2 bases, with 8 bases sitting between them. This chain's CDR3 is CASSQGQRNTEAFF. CDR3 sequence (DNA): TGTGCCAGCAGCCAAGGACAGAGAAACACTGAAGCTTTCTTT.

The rearrangement links TRBV29-1 to TRBJ2-3, with 11 bases identical to TRBD2. The trim removed 5 bases at V and 6 bases at J, leaving 7 bases unmatched. Germline V gives CDR1 SQVTM, CDR2 ANQGSEA. The length of the CDR3 is 14 residues. In DNA, the CDR3 is TGCAGCGTTTGGGTAGCGGGAGGGCGCGATACGCAGTATTTT. It yields the protein CSVWVAGGRDTQYF.

This chain uses TRBV2 with TRBJ1-2, with a weak D call TRBD1 (5 bases). Germline CDR1 and CDR2: SNHLY and FYNNEI. V lost 10 bases and J 8 bases, leaving 17 bases between the germline ends. CDR3 length: 12 amino acids. The CDR3 region is CATQGGFYGYTF. Written as DNA, the CDR3 is TGTGCCACCCAGGGAGGCTTTTACGGCTACACCTTC.

The rearrangement joins TRBV7-9 to TRBJ2-7; D uncertain. The CDR3 is made up of 13 amino acids. Per the germline V gene, CDR1 is SEHNR and CDR2 is FQNEAQ (reference sequence). V lost 0 bases and J 3 bases, leaving 6 bases between the germline ends. CDR3 loop: CASSLAENYEQYF. CDR3 nucleotides: TGTGCCAGCAGCTTAGCGGAGAACTACGAGCAGTACTTC.

The chain employs TRBV4-2 and TRBJ1-4; possible D gene TRBD1, 6 bases. The CDR3 is 17 residues long. The V gene lost 0 bases and the J gene lost 2 bases, with 13 bases spanning the gap. Germline V lookup: CDR1 LGHNA, CDR2 YNFKEQ. This chain's CDR3 is CASSQEGAGSTNEKLFF. The CDR3 nucleotides read TGTGCCAGCAGCCAAGAGGGGGCAGGATCGACTAATGAAAAACTGTTTTTT.

The rearrangement uses TRBV12-3 or TRBV12-4 and TRBJ1-2, with 8 bases fitting TRBD1. The CDR3 totals 13 residues. The junction had 5 bases not matched to a gene; V was cut back by 3 bases and J by 8 bases. In DNA form, the CDR3 reads TGTGCCAGCAGTTTTCAGGGGGCAGGAGGCTACACCTTC. The encoded protein is CASSFQGAGGYTF.

A word on this clone: Within the sample, other DNA sequences also encode this same CDR3. This chain joins TRBV6-5 and TRBJ1-2; D remains unclear. Trimming took off 0 bases at V and 4 bases at J, with 12 bases between the two ends. The length of the CDR3 is 15 residues. The germline V gene encodes CDR1 MNHEY and CDR2 SVGAGI. The CDR3 DNA follows: TGTGCCAGCAGTTACTCTGCAGAGTCGTCCTATGGCTACACCTTC. Its protein product is CASSYSAESSYGYTF.

The V and J genes are TRBV19 and TRBJ1-1; the D gene is possibly TRBD1 (5 bases). The CDR3 length is 14 residues. Trimming removed 5 bases from V and 2 bases from J, with 12 bases in between. CDR1 is LNHDA, CDR2 SQIVND, per germline (reference sequence). The CDR3 DNA sequence: TGTGCCAGTAGTCCCCTGGGGGTCAACACTGAAGCTTTCTTT. Amino acids: CASSPLGVNTEAFF.

This chain connects TRBV7-7 to TRBJ2-3; TRBD2 matches at 7 bases. Per the germline V gene, CDR1 is SSHAT and CDR2 is FNYEAQ (reference sequence). V lost 4 bases, J lost 5 bases, and 3 bases stayed unmatched. This CDR3 has 13 amino acids. CDR3: CASSSVAGDTQYF. The CDR3 DNA follows: TGTGCCAGCAGCTCCGTAGCGGGAGATACGCAGTATTTT. The full variable domain, in which reference TRBV7-7 and TRBJ2-3 provide the parts outside the CDR3, is GAGVSQSPRYKVTKRGQDVTLRCDPISSHATLYWYQQALGQGPEFLTYFNYEAQPDKSGLPSDRFSAERPEGSISTLTIQRTEQRDSAMYRCASSSVAGDTQYFGPGTRLTVL.

This chain joins TRBV24-1 and TRBJ1-2, with D uncertain. The germline V and J ends were trimmed by 0 bases and 5 bases, with 9 bases remaining between them. The CDR3 extends over 14 amino acids. Germline assignment: CDR1 KGHDR and CDR2 SFDVKD. As DNA, the CDR3 is TGTGCCACCAGTGATTTGGACGGGTTTTATGGCTACACCTTC. Amino acid sequence: CATSDLDGFYGYTF.

The rearrangement joins TRBV4-1 to TRBJ1-6; tentative D call: TRBD1 (6 bases). Germline assignment: CDR1 MGHRA and CDR2 YSYEKL. V was clipped by 4 bases and J by 5 bases, with 15 bases between them. This CDR3 spans 16 amino acids. CDR3 DNA sequence: TGCGCCAGCAGCCGTGGCCGGGACACAGATAATTCACCCCTCCACTTT. Translated, it gives CASSRGRDTDNSPLHF.

The V and J genes are TRBV6-2 or TRBV6-3 and TRBJ1-5; maybe TRBD1 (5 bases). Germline V gene sequence: CDR1 MNHEY, CDR2 SVGEGT. Trimming pared 2 bases from V and 8 bases from J, leaving 10 bases between. The CDR3 is made up of 13 amino acids. The CDR3 is CASSYRRVEPQHF. The CDR3 DNA follows: TGTGCCAGCAGTTACCGCAGGGTAGAGCCCCAGCATTTT.

V and J are TRBV19 and TRBJ1-6; 9 positions agree with TRBD1. The germline CDR1 and CDR2 sequences are LNHDA and SQIVND (reference sequence). The CDR3 sequence is 17 residues long. Germline trimming cut 3 bases from V and 8 bases from J; bases unmatched to any gene: 11. The DNA for the CDR3 is TGTGCCAGTAGTATCCACGCCAGGGACAGGGCTGATTCACCCCTCCACTTT. Translation gives CASSIHARDRADSPLHF. The entire variable domain, with the rest obtained from reference TRBV19 and TRBJ1-6, is as follows: DGGITQSPKYLFRKEGQNVTLSCEQNLNHDAMYWYRQDPGQGLRLIYYSQIVNDFQKGDIAEGYSVSREKKESFPLTVTSAQKNPTAFYLCASSIHARDRADSPLHFGNGTRLTVT.

The J gene is TRBJ1-1, the V gene TRBV6-5, with TRBD1 identical over 7 bases. Germline CDR1 is MNHEY and CDR2 is SVGAGI. Trimming at V came to 5 bases and at J to 10 bases, leaving 13 bases not matched to a gene. The CDR3 runs 14 residues. The CDR3 bases are TGTGCCAGCAGTAAAACAACAGGGGATCGTATAGCTTTCTTT. Translated, it gives CASSKTTGDRIAFF.

The rearrangement links TRBV5-4 to TRBJ1-3, with a weak D call TRBD1 (5 bases). Between the trimmed V and J ends, which lost 9 bases and 2 bases, there was a span of 12 bases. Germline V gene data show CDR1 as SGHNT and CDR2 as YYREEE (reference sequence). The CDR3 totals 13 residues. CDR3 amino acids: CATSPGAGNTIYF. CDR3 in DNA: TGTGCCACCAGTCCGGGGGCTGGAAACACCATATATTTT.

The rearrangement links TRBV7-3 to TRBJ1-1; 8 bases align to TRBD1. The CDR3 is made up of 13 amino acids. Germline V gene sequence: CDR1 SGHTA, CDR2 FQGTGA. V shed 5 bases and J 3 bases; nucleotides not matched to a gene: 2. The CDR3 here is CASSKDRDTEAFF. CDR3 DNA sequence: TGTGCCAGCAGCAAGGACAGGGACACTGAAGCTTTCTTT.

The CDR3 region has the DNA TGTGCCAGCAGCTTAGGGCGGGGGGCACGAGTTGGGTCACCCCTCCACTTT. Encoded protein: CASSLGRGARVGSPLHF. The chain carries TRBV7-2 and TRBJ1-6; the D gene is possibly TRBD1 (6 bases). Germline V gives CDR1 SGHTA, CDR2 FQGNSA. V lost 1 base and J lost 10, with 20 bases in between. The CDR3 is 17 amino acids.

This clone was seen only a few times. The chain joins TRBV21-1 to TRBJ2-3; the table's D call, TRBD2, was not checked against the DNA. TRBV21-1 is deemed a pseudogene. This CDR3 comprises 17 residues. In nucleotides, the CDR3 is TGTGCCAGCAGCAAAGCCCTAGCGGGAGGGCTTCCCGATACGCAGTATTTT. Amino acid sequence: CASSKALAGGLPDTQYF.

This clone occurred a few times. This may be a read error: a much more frequent sequence differs by one nucleotide. Other nucleotide sequences in the sample specify the same CDR3. This rearrangement joins TRBV20-1 to TRBJ2-5; D is undetermined. This CDR3 contains 11 residues. V shed 0 bases and J shed 5 bases, with 4 bases lying between them. Germline V gene sequence: CDR1 DFQATT, CDR2 SNEGSKA (reference sequence). In nucleotides, the CDR3 is TGCAGTGCTAGAGATCAGGAGACCCAGTACTTC. Translated: CSARDQETQYF.

CDR3 nucleotides: TGTGCCAGCAGTCATTGGACAGGGAAAGTGACTGAAGCTTTCTTT. Protein product: CASSHWTGKVTEAFF. The V and J genes are TRBV27 and TRBJ1-1, with 8 bases fitting TRBD1. CDR1 MNHEY and CDR2 SMNVEV come from the germline V gene (reference sequence). The CDR3 runs 15 residues. Trimming cost V 5 bases and J 5 bases; bases outside gene matches: 10.

DNA of the CDR3: TGTGCCAGCAGACCCCCGGGGAGCATTTCCGGGGAGCTGTTTTTT. Residues: CASRPPGSISGELFF. The chain recombines TRBV6-5 with TRBJ2-2; a possible D gene is TRBD2 (5 bases). The CDR3 is made up of 15 amino acids. Germline values: CDR1 MNHEY, CDR2 SVGAGI. V dropped 6 bases and J dropped 6 bases, with 17 bases sitting between them.